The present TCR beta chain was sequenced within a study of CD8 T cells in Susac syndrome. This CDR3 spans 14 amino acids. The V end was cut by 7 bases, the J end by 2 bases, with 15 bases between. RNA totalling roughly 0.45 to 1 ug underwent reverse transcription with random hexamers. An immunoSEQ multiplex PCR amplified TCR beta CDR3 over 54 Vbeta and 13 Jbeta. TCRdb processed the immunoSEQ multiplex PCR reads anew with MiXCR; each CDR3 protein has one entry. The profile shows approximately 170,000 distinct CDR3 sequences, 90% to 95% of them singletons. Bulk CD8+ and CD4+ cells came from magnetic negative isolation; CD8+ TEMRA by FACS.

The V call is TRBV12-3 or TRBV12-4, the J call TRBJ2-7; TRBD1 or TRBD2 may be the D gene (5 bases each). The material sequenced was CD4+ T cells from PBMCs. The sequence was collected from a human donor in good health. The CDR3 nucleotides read TGTGCCAGCACCCCCGGGGACGGACCCTACGAGCAGTACTTC. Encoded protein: CASTPGDGPYEQYF.